A selection of T cell receptor beta chains follows, all from one sample in a study of control samples from healthy donors and cancer patients. The protocol was immunoSEQ multiplex PCR, while the TCRdb copy is restricted to in-frame clones and leaves out a portion. The sample has around 80,000 clones; more than 70% are singletons. Specimen: blood. These receptors were collected from a woman aged 50 to 60 in good health. Each CDR3 is given with its conserved first and last residue. A D gene is named only where the DNA matches it firmly. Rows give clone size only sometimes, using once, few, many, or a class for an expanded clone.

cdr3_nt cdr3_aa d_call j_call v_call clone_size
TGTGCCAGCAGTGTAGGATACGGACAGGACTCCTACGAGCAGTACTTC CASSVGYGQDSYEQYF TRBD1 TRBJ2-7 TRBV27 NA
TGCGCCAGCAGCTCCCCCCGGCAGGGGGCGCGTCTGAACACTGAAGCTTTCTTT CASSSPRQGARLNTEAFF TRBD1 TRBJ1-1 TRBV5-1 NA
TGTGCCAGCAGTTACGACAGGGGCGGGGAGCTGTTTTTT CASSYDRGGELFF TRBD1 TRBJ2-2 TRBV6-5 NA
TGTGCCAGCAGCTTAGACACTCGCAATCAGCCCCAGCATTTT CASSLDTRNQPQHF NA TRBJ1-5 TRBV6-2/TRBV6-3 NA
TGTGCCAGCAGTGAACGGGTGTCCTACACTGAAGCTTTCTTT CASSERVSYTEAFF NA TRBJ1-1 TRBV2 NA
TGTGCCAGCAGCCCTATTACCGACGAGCAGTACTTC CASSPITDEQYF NA TRBJ2-7 TRBV7-6 NA
TGTGCCTGGAGTAATGGTTACAATCAGCCCCAGCATTTT CAWSNGYNQPQHF NA TRBJ1-5 TRBV30 NA
TGTGCCAGCAGCTTAACAGAAAAAGCTTTCTTT CASSLTEKAFF NA TRBJ1-1 TRBV7-9 few
TGTGCCAGCAGCTTAGACAGGGGAAGTGAAGCTTTCTTT CASSLDRGSEAFF NA TRBJ1-1 TRBV11-2 NA
TGTGCCAGCAGCCCAGGCTCTAGGAATTCACCCCTCCACTTT CASSPGSRNSPLHF NA TRBJ1-6 TRBV6-6 NA
TGTGCCTGGAGGGCCCCGGACAGACGGACCGGGGAGCTGTTTTTT CAWRAPDRRTGELFF NA TRBJ2-2 TRBV30 NA
TGCGCCAGCAGACCCCTAGCGGGGGGTTCCGATACGCAGTATTTT CASRPLAGGSDTQYF TRBD2 TRBJ2-3 TRBV5-1 NA
TGTGCCAGCAGCCGTAGCGGGGGAAGCGACAATGAGCAGTTCTTC CASSRSGGSDNEQFF TRBD2 TRBJ2-1 TRBV7-8 NA
TGTGCCAGCAGCAGGGCCTCTGGGGCCAACGTCCTGACTTTC CASSRASGANVLTF NA TRBJ2-6 TRBV2 NA
TGTGCCAGCAGCCAAGCGGCAGCTGGAAACACCATATATTTT CASSQAAAGNTIYF NA TRBJ1-3 TRBV3-1/TRBV3-2 NA
TGTGCCAGCAGCCAAGATTTCGGCACTGAAGCTTTCTTT CASSQDFGTEAFF NA TRBJ1-1 TRBV14 NA
TGTGCCAGCAGCTTAGTTTCCAGGAACACCGGGGAGCTGTTTTTT CASSLVSRNTGELFF NA TRBJ2-2 TRBV7-2 NA
TGTGCCAGAGGGACTAGCGGGGGGAATGAGCAGTTCTTC CARGTSGGNEQFF TRBD2 TRBJ2-1 TRBV2 NA
TGTGCCAGCAGTGAGACAGGACGGGGCACCGGGGAGCTGTTTTTT CASSETGRGTGELFF NA TRBJ2-2 TRBV6-1 NA
TGTGCCAGCAGCGCACCGGGACAGGGGGCCAATCAGCCCCAGCATTTT CASSAPGQGANQPQHF TRBD1 TRBJ1-5 TRBV7-8 NA
TGTGCCAGCAGCTTAAGTACGTTACCCGGAAACACCATATATTTT CASSLSTLPGNTIYF NA TRBJ1-3 TRBV7-6 NA
TGCGCCAGCAGCCGTACAGTAGATAATTCACCCCTCCACTTT CASSRTVDNSPLHF NA TRBJ1-6 TRBV5-1 NA
TGTGCCTGGAGTCTAGGGGTCCGATCTGGAAACACCATATATTTT CAWSLGVRSGNTIYF NA TRBJ1-3 TRBV30 NA
TGTGCCAGCAGCTTGGGTGGGGGCAGCTCTGGGGCCAACGTCCTGACTTTC CASSLGGGSSGANVLTF NA TRBJ2-6 TRBV5-8 NA
TGCGCCAGCAGCTTGAATCAGGGGAGTAACACAGATACGCAGTATTTT CASSLNQGSNTDTQYF NA TRBJ2-3 TRBV5-1 NA
TGTGCCATCAGTGATTTAAGCGGGTTAAACACCGGGGAGCTGTTTTTT CAISDLSGLNTGELFF NA TRBJ2-2 TRBV10-3 NA
TGTGCCAGCAGTCTTACACAAGGCAGCGGGGCCAGCTCCTACGAGCAGTACTTC CASSLTQGSGASSYEQYF TRBD2 TRBJ2-7 TRBV27 medium-sized
TGTGCCAGCAGTGAAAAGGGACAGGGGAACACTGAAGCTTTCTTT CASSEKGQGNTEAFF TRBD1 TRBJ1-1 TRBV6-1 NA
TGTGCCAGCAGCCTACAAGAGACCCAGTACTTC CASSLQETQYF NA TRBJ2-5 TRBV2 NA
TGTGCCAGCAGCACAGGGATTTTGGACATTCAGTACTTC CASSTGILDIQYF NA TRBJ2-4 TRBV6-5 NA
TGTGCCAGCATTATCCGATATGAAGCTTTCTTT CASIIRYEAFF NA TRBJ1-1 TRBV6-5 NA
TGTGCCAGCGGCCGGGACCACACAGATACGCAGTATTTT CASGRDHTDTQYF NA TRBJ2-3 TRBV7-2 NA
TGCAGCGCTACGGGGGGCTATGGCTACACCTTC CSATGGYGYTF NA TRBJ1-2 TRBV29-1 NA
TGTGCCAGCAGTGGTTTAGGGCGTTTCAATGAGCAGTTCTTC CASSGLGRFNEQFF NA TRBJ2-1 TRBV2 NA
TGTGCCAGCAGTGGAAGACAGGGTTTTCAGCCCCAGCATTTT CASSGRQGFQPQHF TRBD1 TRBJ1-5 TRBV27 NA
TGTGCCTGGACCCTCTACAGGGGGCACACCATATATTTT CAWTLYRGHTIYF TRBD1 TRBJ1-3 TRBV30 NA
TGTGCCATCAGGGGAGGACAAAGCACAGATACGCAGTATTTT CAIRGGQSTDTQYF NA TRBJ2-3 TRBV10-3 NA
TGTGCCAGTAGTATAGACTCCGGGACAATGGGAAACATTCAGTACTTC CASSIDSGTMGNIQYF NA TRBJ2-4 TRBV19 NA